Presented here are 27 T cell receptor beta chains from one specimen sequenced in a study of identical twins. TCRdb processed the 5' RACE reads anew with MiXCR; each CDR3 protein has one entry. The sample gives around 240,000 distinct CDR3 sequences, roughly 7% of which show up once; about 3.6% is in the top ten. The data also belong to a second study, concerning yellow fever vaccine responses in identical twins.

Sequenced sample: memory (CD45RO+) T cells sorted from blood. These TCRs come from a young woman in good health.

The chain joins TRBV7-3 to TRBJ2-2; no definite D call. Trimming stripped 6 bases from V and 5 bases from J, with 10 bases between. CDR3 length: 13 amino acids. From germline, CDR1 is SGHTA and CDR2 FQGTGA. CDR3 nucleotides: TGTGCCAGCAGTCGACCCGGGACCGGGGAGCTGTTTTTT. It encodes CASSRPGTGELFF.

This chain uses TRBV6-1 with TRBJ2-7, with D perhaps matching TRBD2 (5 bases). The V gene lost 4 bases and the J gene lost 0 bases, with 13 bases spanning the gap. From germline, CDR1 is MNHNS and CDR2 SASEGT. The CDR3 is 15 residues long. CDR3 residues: CASSGSSGNSYEQYF. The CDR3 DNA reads TGTGCCAGCAGTGGTTCGAGCGGTAACTCCTACGAGCAGTACTTC.

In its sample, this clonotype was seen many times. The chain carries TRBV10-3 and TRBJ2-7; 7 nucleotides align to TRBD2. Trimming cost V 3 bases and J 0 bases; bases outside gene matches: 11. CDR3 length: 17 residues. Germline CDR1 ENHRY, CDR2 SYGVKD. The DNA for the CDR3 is TGTGCCATCAGTGATACCCCTGGGGGGGAGAGCTCCTACGAGCAGTACTTC. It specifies CAISDTPGGESSYEQYF.

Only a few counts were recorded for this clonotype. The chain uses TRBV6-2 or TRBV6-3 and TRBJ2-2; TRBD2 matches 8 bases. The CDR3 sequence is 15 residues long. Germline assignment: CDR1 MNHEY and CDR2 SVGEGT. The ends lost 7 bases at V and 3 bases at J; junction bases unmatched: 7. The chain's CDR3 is CASIGASGHTGELFF. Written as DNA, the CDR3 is TGTGCCAGCATAGGGGCTAGCGGGCACACCGGGGAGCTGTTTTTT.

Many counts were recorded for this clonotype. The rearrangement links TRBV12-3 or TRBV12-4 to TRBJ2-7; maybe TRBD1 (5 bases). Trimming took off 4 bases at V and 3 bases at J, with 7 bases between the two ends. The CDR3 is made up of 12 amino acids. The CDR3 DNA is TGTGCCAGCAGTTCCGACAGCTACGAGCAGTACTTC. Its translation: CASSSDSYEQYF.

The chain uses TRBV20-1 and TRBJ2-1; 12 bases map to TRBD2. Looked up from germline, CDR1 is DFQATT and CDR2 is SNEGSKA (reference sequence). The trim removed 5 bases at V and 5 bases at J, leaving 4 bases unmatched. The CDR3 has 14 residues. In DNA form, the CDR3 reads TGCAGTGCTGGTCGGACTAGCGGGGACAATGAGCAGTTCTTC. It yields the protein CSAGRTSGDNEQFF.

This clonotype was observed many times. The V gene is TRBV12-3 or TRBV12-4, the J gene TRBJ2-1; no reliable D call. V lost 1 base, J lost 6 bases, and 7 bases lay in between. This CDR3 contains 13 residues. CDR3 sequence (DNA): TGTGCCAGCAGTTTAGGGAGTCCCAATGAGCAGTTCTTC. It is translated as CASSLGSPNEQFF.

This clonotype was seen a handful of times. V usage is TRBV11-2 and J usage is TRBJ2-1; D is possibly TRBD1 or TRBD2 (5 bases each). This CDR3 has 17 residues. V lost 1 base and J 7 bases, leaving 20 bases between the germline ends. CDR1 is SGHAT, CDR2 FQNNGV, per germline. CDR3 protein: CASSLARRDGNFNEQFF. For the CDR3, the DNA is TGTGCCAGCAGCTTAGCACGCCGGGACGGCAACTTTAATGAGCAGTTCTTC.

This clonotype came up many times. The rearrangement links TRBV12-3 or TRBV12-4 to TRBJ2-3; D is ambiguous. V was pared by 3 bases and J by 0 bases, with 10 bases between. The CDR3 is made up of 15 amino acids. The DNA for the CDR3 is TGTGCCAGCAGTTTCTCCGTCTGGAGCACAGATACGCAGTATTTT. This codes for CASSFSVWSTDTQYF.

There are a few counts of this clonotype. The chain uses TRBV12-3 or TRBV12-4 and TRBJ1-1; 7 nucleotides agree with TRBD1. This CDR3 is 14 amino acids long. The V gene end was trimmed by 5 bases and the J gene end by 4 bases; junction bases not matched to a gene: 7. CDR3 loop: CASSPGGGATEAFF. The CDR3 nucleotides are TGTGCCAGCAGTCCAGGGGGGGGGGCCACTGAAGCTTTCTTT.

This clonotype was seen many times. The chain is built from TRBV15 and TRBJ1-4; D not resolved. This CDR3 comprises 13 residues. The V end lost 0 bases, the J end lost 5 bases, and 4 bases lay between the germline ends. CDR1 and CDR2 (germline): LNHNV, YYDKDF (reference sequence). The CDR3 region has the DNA TGTGCCACCAGCAGAGATTTAAATGAAAAACTGTTTTTT. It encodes CATSRDLNEKLFF.

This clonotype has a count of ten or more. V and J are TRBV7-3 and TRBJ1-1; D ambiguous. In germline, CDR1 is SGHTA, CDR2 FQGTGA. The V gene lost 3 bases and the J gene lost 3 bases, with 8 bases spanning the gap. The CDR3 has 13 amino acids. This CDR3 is CASSLVSDTEAFF. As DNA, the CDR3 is TGTGCCAGCAGCTTGGTGTCCGACACTGAAGCTTTCTTT. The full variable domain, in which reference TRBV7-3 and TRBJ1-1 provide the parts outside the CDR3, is GAGVSQTPSNKVTEKGKYVELRCDPISGHTALYWYRQSLGQGPEFLIYFQGTGAADDSGLPNDRFFAVRPEGSVSTLKIQRTERGDSAVYLCASSLVSDTEAFFGQGTRLTVV.

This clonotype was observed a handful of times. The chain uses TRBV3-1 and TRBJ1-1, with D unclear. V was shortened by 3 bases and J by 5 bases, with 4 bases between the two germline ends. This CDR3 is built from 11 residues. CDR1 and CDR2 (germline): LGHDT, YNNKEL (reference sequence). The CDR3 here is CASSQGTEAFF. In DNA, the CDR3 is TGTGCCAGCAGCCAGGGAACTGAAGCTTTCTTT.

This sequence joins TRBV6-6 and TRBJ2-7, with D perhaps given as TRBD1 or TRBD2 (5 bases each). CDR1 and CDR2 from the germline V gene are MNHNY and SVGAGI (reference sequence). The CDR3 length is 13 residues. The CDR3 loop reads CDSRRDGTYEQYV. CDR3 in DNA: TGTGACAGCAGACGGGACGGTACCTACGAGCAGTACGTC.

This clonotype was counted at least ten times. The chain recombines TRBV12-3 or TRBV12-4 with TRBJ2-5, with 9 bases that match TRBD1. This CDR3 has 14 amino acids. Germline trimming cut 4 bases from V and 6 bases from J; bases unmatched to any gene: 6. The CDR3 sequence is CASSSAGQGKTQYF. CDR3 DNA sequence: TGTGCCAGCAGTTCCGCTGGACAGGGGAAGACCCAGTACTTC.

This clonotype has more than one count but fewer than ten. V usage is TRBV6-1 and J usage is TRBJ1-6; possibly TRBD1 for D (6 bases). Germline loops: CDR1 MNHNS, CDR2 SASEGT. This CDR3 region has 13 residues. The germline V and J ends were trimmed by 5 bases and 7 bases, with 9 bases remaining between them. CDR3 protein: CASSPGQNSPLHF. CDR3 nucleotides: TGTGCCAGCAGTCCCGGACAGAATTCACCCCTCCACTTT.

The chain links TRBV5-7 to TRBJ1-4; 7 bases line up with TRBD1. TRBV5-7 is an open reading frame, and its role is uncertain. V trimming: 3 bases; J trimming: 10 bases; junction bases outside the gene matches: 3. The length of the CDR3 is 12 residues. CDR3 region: CASSCGQAKLFF. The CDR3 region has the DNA TGTGCCAGCAGCTGTGGACAGGCAAAACTGTTTTTT.

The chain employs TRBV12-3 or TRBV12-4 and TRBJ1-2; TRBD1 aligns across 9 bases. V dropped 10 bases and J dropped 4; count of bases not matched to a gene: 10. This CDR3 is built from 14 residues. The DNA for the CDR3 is TGTGCCACCCGACAGGGGGGAGGTGGCTATGGCTACACCTTC. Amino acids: CATRQGGGGYGYTF.

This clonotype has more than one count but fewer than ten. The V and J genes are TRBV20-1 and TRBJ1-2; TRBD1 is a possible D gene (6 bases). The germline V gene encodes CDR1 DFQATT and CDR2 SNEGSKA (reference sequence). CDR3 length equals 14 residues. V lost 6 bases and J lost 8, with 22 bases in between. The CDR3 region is CSAPRGGSANGYTF. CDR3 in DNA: TGCAGTGCGCCCCGGGGGGGCTCCGCAAACGGCTACACCTTC.

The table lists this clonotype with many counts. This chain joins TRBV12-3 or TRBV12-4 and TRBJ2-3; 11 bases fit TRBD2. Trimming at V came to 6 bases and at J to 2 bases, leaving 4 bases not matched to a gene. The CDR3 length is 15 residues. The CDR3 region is CASSLTSGTTDTQYF. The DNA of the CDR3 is TGTGCCAGCAGCCTGACTAGCGGGACCACAGATACGCAGTATTTT.

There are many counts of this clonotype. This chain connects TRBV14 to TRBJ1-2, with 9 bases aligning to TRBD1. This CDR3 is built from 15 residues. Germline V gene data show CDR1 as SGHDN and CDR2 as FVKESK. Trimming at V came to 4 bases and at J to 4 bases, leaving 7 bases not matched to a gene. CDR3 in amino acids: CASSPRDRVLYGYTF. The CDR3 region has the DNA TGTGCCAGCAGCCCGCGGGACAGGGTCCTCTATGGCTACACCTTC.

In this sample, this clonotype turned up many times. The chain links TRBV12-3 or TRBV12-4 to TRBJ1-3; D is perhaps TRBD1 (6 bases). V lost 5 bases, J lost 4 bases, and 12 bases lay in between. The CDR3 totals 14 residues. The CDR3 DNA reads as TGTGCCAGCAGTCAAAGGACAGCCGGAAACACCATATATTTT. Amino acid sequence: CASSQRTAGNTIYF.

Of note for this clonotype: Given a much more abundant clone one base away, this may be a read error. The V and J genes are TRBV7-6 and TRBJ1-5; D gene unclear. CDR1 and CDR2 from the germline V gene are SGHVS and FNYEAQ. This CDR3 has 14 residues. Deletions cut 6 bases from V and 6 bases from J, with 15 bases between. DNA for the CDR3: TGTGCCAGCAGTGCAGGACCGCTTAGTCAGCCCCAGCATTTT. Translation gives CASSAGPLSQPQHF.

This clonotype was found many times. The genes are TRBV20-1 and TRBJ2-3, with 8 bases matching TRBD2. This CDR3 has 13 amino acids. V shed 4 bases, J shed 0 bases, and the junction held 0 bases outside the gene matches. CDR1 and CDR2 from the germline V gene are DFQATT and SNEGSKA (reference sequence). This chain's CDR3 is CSATSGSTDTQYF. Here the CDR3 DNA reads TGCAGTGCTACTAGCGGGAGCACAGATACGCAGTATTTT.

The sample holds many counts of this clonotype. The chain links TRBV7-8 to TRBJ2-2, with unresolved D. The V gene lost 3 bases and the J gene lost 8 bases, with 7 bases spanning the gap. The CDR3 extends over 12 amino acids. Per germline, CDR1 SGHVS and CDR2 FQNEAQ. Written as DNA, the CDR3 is TGTGCCAGCAGCTTTCCACAAGGGGAGCTGTTTTTT. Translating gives CASSFPQGELFF.

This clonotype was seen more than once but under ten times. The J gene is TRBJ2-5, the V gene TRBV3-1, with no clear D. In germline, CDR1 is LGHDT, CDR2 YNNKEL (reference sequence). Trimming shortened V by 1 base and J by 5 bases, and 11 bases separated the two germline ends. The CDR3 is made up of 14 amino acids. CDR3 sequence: CASSQVPLGETQYF. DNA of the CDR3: TGTGCCAGCAGCCAAGTACCCCTAGGGGAGACCCAGTACTTC.

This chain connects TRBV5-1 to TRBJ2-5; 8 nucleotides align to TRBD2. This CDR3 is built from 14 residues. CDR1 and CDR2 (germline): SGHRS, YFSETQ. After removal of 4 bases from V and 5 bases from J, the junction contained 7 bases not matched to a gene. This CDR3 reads CASSPAGGVETQYF. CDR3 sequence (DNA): TGCGCCAGCAGCCCGGCGGGGGGTGTGGAGACCCAGTACTTC.